This is a list of T cell receptor beta chains from one sample in a study of blood T cell repertoires in COVID-19. Libraries were prepared by immunoSEQ multiplex PCR; TCRdb keeps only in-frame clonotypes and omits some of them. The sample contains approximately 200,000 clones, roughly 83% of which appear only once. Sequencing used PBMCs or T cells enriched from blood (not recorded which). All receptors come from a woman in her twenties or thirties who had recovered from COVID-19. CDR3s include the opening cysteine and the closing phenylalanine or tryptophan. The D gene is left open where the match is weak. Clone size is not always given. Where it is, it says once, few, many or a class for expanded clones.

size,J,D,V,CDR3,DNA
NA,TRBJ2-3,NA,TRBV5-1,CASSSGGFTDTQYF,TGCGCCAGCAGCTCCGGGGGATTCACAGATACGCAGTATTTT
NA,TRBJ2-3,TRBD2,TRBV5-6,CASITSGSTDTQYF,TGTGCCAGCATCACTAGCGGTAGCACAGATACGCAGTATTTT
NA,TRBJ1-3,NA,TRBV29-1,CSVEGLQGPAGNTIYF,TGCAGCGTTGAAGGACTACAGGGCCCCGCTGGAAACACCATATATTTT
NA,TRBJ1-3,NA,TRBV6-5,CASSRDSGNTIYF,TGTGCCAGCAGTCGAGACTCTGGAAACACCATATATTTT
NA,TRBJ2-1,NA,TRBV6-5,CASSPGVYNEQFF,TGTGCCAGCAGTCCCGGGGTTTACAATGAGCAGTTCTTC
NA,TRBJ2-5,NA,TRBV5-1,CASSFRSGETQYF,TGCGCCAGCAGCTTCAGAAGCGGAGAGACCCAGTACTTC
NA,TRBJ2-7,TRBD2,TRBV6-4,CASSDSAGGREQYF,TGTGCCAGCAGTGACTCGGCGGGAGGGCGTGAGCAGTACTTC
NA,TRBJ1-2,TRBD1,TRBV28,CASSGGQGGYGYTF,TGTGCCAGCAGTGGGGGACAGGGGGGATATGGCTACACCTTC
NA,TRBJ2-7,TRBD1,TRBV3-1/TRBV3-2,CASSLRTGGSPGYEQYF,TGTGCCAGCAGCCTAAGGACAGGGGGCTCCCCGGGCTACGAGCAGTACTTC
NA,TRBJ1-2,TRBD1,TRBV27,CASSYNRGSGYTF,TGTGCCAGCAGTTATAACAGGGGAAGTGGCTACACCTTC
NA,TRBJ2-5,TRBD2,TRBV5-1,CASSSGAFSGRAAETQYF,TGCGCCAGCAGCTCTGGAGCTTTTAGCGGGAGGGCGGCAGAGACCCAGTACTTC
NA,TRBJ2-2,TRBD2,TRBV7-7,CASSLGAGGPADGELFF,TGTGCTAGCAGCTTAGGGGCGGGAGGGCCGGCGGACGGGGAGCTGTTTTTT
NA,TRBJ2-7,TRBD1,TRBV6-1,CASSEGTGAGEQYF,TGTGCCAGCAGTGAAGGGACAGGGGCCGGCGAGCAGTACTTC
NA,TRBJ1-1,TRBD1,TRBV2,CASSDDHRGFPEAFF,TGTGCCAGCAGTGATGATCACAGGGGTTTTCCTGAAGCTTTCTTT
NA,TRBJ2-5,TRBD2,TRBV27,CASSLVAGLEETQYF,TGTGCCAGCAGTTTGGTAGCGGGGCTCGAAGAGACCCAGTACTTC
NA,TRBJ1-6,TRBD1,TRBV28,CASSKRQGSSYNSPLHF,TGTGCCAGCAGCAAGCGACAGGGAAGCTCCTATAATTCACCCCTCCACTTT
NA,TRBJ2-1,NA,TRBV6-8,CASSYPTRKTYNEQFF,TGTGCCAGCAGTTACCCCACTAGGAAGACCTACAATGAGCAGTTCTTC
NA,TRBJ2-6,NA,TRBV9,CASSARLESVLTF,TGTGCCAGCAGCGCCCGACTAGAAAGCGTCCTGACTTTC
NA,TRBJ1-4,NA,TRBV24-1,CATSDFGSGGTSGKLFF,TGTGCCACCAGTGATTTCGGGTCAGGCGGGACTTCAGGAAAACTGTTTTTT
NA,TRBJ1-1,TRBD1,TRBV6-2/TRBV6-3,CASSYTSQGARTEAFF,TGTGCCAGCAGTTACACCTCACAGGGGGCAAGGACTGAAGCTTTCTTT
NA,TRBJ2-7,TRBD2,TRBV27,CASSPTSEFSYEQYF,TGTGCCAGCAGTCCGACTAGCGAATTCTCCTACGAGCAGTACTTC
NA,TRBJ2-7,TRBD1,TRBV2,CASNRQGVREQYF,TGTGCCAGCAATCGACAGGGGGTGAGAGAGCAGTACTTC
NA,TRBJ1-5,NA,TRBV25-1,CASSPRASNQPQHF,TGTGCCAGCAGTCCGCGGGCAAGCAATCAGCCCCAGCATTTT
NA,TRBJ2-1,TRBD2,TRBV14,CASSPPGLAVLLSNEQFF,TGTGCCAGCAGCCCTCCGGGACTAGCGGTACTCTTATCCAATGAGCAGTTCTTC
NA,TRBJ2-7,TRBD2,TRBV5-1,CASSLTLAGRYEQYF,TGCGCCAGCAGCTTAACTCTAGCGGGACGGTACGAGCAGTACTTC
NA,TRBJ2-7,TRBD1,TRBV11-2,CASSNLPGQGGVEQYF,TGTGCCAGCAGTAATTTGCCGGGACAGGGGGGAGTCGAGCAGTACTTC
once,TRBJ1-2,NA,TRBV27,CASSLVPGPTNYGYTF,TGTGCCAGCAGTTTAGTCCCAGGGCCCACTAACTATGGCTACACCTTC
few,TRBJ2-2,NA,TRBV28,CASRSWGSATGELFF,TGTGCCAGCAGGTCCTGGGGCTCGGCAACCGGGGAGCTGTTTTTT
NA,TRBJ1-1,NA,TRBV28,CASSFMGATEAFF,TGTGCCAGCAGTTTTATGGGGGCCACTGAAGCTTTCTTT
once,TRBJ1-1,TRBD1,TRBV9,CASSETGSAEAFF,TGTGCCAGCAGCGAGACAGGGAGCGCTGAAGCTTTCTTT
few,TRBJ2-7,TRBD2,TRBV3-1/TRBV3-2,CASSYSGGPYEQYF,TGTGCCAGCAGCTATAGCGGGGGTCCCTACGAGCAGTACTTC
NA,TRBJ1-1,TRBD1,TRBV5-1,CASSTSGGRTEAFF,TGCGCCAGCAGCACATCAGGGGGAAGAACTGAAGCTTTCTTT
NA,TRBJ2-1,NA,TRBV21-1,CASGTSGIEQFF,TGTGCCAGCGGGACTAGCGGGATTGAGCAGTTCTTC
NA,TRBJ2-2,TRBD2,TRBV5-6,CASSLWGSAGGTGELFF,TGTGCCAGCAGCTTGTGGGGGTCGGCGGGAGGCACCGGGGAGCTGTTTTTT
few,TRBJ2-7,NA,TRBV7-8,CASSLGTRAKTYEQYF,TGTGCCAGCAGCTTAGGCACCAGGGCGAAAACCTACGAGCAGTACTTC
NA,TRBJ1-1,NA,TRBV4-1,CASSPPTMQGAAFF,TGCGCCAGCAGCCCCCCTACGATGCAGGGCGCAGCTTTCTTT
NA,TRBJ1-2,NA,TRBV29-1,CSAGRGQGSGYTF,TGCAGCGCCGGAAGAGGGCAAGGCAGCGGCTACACCTTC
NA,TRBJ1-2,TRBD1,TRBV5-6,CASSLYGQGRYGYTF,TGTGCCAGCAGCCTTTATGGACAGGGGCGCTATGGCTACACCTTC
NA,TRBJ1-5,NA,TRBV7-8,CASSLASYQPQHF,TGTGCCAGCAGCTTAGCCAGTTATCAGCCCCAGCATTTT
NA,TRBJ2-7,TRBD2,TRBV28,CASSPSGMWGEQYF,TGTGCCAGCAGCCCTAGCGGGATGTGGGGGGAGCAGTACTTC
few,TRBJ2-7,NA,TRBV27,CASSLWASPTYEQYF,TGTGCCAGCAGTCTATGGGCTAGCCCTACCTACGAGCAGTACTTC
NA,TRBJ2-7,TRBD1,TRBV7-6,CASTEDKDRGSSYEQYF,TGTGCCAGCACCGAAGACAAGGACAGGGGGTCGTCCTACGAGCAGTACTTC
NA,TRBJ2-7,TRBD2,TRBV29-1,CSVARGDGPYEQYF,TGCAGCGTCGCCCGGGGGGACGGACCCTACGAGCAGTACTTC
NA,TRBJ2-1,NA,TRBV4-1,CASSHGSTKIF,TGCGCCAGCAGCCACGGTAGTACGAAGATCTTC
NA,TRBJ2-2,TRBD2,TRBV28,CASSTGTSEVPGELFF,TGTGCCAGCAGTACCGGGACTAGCGAGGTCCCCGGGGAGCTGTTTTTT
NA,TRBJ2-2,NA,TRBV30,CAWSLAVNTGELFF,TGTGCCTGGAGTTTAGCGGTAAACACCGGGGAGCTGTTTTTT
NA,TRBJ2-1,TRBD2,TRBV3-1/TRBV3-2,CASSPSRAGGRQFF,TGTGCCAGCAGCCCGAGCAGGGCGGGAGGGCGGCAGTTCTTC
NA,TRBJ1-2,NA,TRBV6-1,CASSERDLPDNYGYTF,TGTGCCAGCAGTGAAAGGGACTTACCGGACAATTATGGCTACACCTTC
NA,TRBJ1-5,NA,TRBV7-8,CASSLMGRGVGSSNQPQHF,TGTGCCAGCAGCTTAATGGGTCGGGGGGTAGGCTCTAGCAATCAGCCCCAGCATTTT
NA,TRBJ2-2,TRBD1,TRBV11-3,CASSLGSDRSTGELFF,TGTGCCAGCAGCTTAGGGTCGGACAGGAGCACCGGGGAGCTGTTTTTT